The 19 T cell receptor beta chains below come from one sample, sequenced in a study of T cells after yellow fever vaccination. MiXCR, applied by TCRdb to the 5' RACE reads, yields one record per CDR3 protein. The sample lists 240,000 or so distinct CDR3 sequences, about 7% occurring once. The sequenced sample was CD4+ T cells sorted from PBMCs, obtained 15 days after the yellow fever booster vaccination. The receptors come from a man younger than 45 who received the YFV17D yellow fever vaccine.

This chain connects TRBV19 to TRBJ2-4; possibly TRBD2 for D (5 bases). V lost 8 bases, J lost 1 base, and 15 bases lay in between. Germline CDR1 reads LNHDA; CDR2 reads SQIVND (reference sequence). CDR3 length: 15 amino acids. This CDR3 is CASSFRGAAKNIQYF. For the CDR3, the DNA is TGTGCCAGTTCATTCCGGGGTGCGGCCAAAAACATTCAGTACTTC.

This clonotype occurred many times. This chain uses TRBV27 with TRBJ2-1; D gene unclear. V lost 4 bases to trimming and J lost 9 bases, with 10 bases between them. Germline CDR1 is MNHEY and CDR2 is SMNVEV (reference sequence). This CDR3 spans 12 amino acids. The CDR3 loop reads CASSWNGFEQFF. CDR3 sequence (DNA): TGTGCCAGCAGTTGGAACGGGTTTGAGCAGTTCTTC.

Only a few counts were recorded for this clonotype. The CDR3, as DNA: TGTGCCAGTTCGGGGGGACCAGAGACCCAGTACTTC. As protein: CASSGGPETQYF. This rearrangement joins TRBV6-2 or TRBV6-3 to TRBJ2-5; 7 bases match TRBD2. Germline V CDR1 and CDR2: MNHEY, SVGEGT. Losses at the gene ends were 9 bases for V and 4 bases for J; bases not matched to a gene: 5. The CDR3 contains 12 residues.

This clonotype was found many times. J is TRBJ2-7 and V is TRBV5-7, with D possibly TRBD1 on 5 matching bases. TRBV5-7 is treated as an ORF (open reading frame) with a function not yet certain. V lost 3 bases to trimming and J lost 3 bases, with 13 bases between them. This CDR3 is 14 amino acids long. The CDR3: CASSSQGYGYEQYF. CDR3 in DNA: TGTGCCAGCAGCTCGCAGGGATACGGCTACGAGCAGTACTTC.

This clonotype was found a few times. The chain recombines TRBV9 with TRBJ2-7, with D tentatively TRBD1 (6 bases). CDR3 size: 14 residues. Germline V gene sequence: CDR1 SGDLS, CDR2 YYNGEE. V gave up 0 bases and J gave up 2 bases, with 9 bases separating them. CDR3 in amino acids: CASSVDQGPYEQYF. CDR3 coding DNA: TGTGCCAGCAGCGTAGACCAGGGGCCCTACGAGCAGTACTTC.

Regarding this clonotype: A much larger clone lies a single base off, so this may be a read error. CDR3 loop: CSAIAALAGSYNEQFF. In DNA form, the CDR3 reads TGCAGTGCTATCGCGGCTTTGGCGGGAAGCTACAATGAGCAGTTCTTC. The chain is built from TRBV20-1 and TRBJ2-1; the D gene is possibly TRBD2 (6 bases). The V gene's germline CDR1 is DFQATT and CDR2 SNEGSKA (reference sequence). Trimming took off 4 bases at V and 3 bases at J, with 19 bases between the two ends. The CDR3 is 16 amino acids.

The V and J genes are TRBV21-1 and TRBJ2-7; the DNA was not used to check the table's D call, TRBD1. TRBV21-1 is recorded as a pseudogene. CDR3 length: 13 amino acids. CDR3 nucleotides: TGTGCCAGCCGTCGGGACAGAACCTACGAGCAGTACTTC. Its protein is CASRRDRTYEQYF.

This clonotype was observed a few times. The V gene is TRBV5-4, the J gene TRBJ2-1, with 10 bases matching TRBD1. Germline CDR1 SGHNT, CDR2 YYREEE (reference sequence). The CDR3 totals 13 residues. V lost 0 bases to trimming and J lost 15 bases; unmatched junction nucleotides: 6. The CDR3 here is CASSLVEGQGWFF. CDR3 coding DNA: TGTGCCAGCAGCTTGGTCGAGGGACAGGGGTGGTTCTTC.

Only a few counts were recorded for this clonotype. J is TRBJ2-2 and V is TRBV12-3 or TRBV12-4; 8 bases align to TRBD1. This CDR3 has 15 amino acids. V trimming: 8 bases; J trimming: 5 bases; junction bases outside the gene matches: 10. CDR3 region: CASLTLRGRTGELFF. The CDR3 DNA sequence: TGTGCCAGCCTCACCCTCAGGGGGCGAACCGGGGAGCTGTTTTTT.

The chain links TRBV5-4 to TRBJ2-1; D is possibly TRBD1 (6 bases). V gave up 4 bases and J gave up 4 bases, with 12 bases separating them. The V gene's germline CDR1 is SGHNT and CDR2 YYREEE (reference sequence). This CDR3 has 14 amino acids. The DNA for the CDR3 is TGTGCCAGCAGCCAGACGACAGGTTACAATGAGCAGTTCTTC. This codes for CASSQTTGYNEQFF.

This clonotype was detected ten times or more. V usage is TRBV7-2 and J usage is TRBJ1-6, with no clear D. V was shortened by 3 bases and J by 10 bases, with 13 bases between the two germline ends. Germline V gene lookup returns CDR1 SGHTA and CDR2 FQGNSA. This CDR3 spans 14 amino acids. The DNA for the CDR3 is TGTGCCAGCAGCTTGGACTCGCCCAGGTCACCCCTCCACTTT. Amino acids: CASSLDSPRSPLHF.

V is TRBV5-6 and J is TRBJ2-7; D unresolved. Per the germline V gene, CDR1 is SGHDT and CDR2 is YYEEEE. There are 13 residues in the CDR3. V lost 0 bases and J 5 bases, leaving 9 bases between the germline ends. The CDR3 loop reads CASSLVSWNEQYF. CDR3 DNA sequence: TGTGCCAGCAGCTTGGTTTCTTGGAACGAGCAGTACTTC.

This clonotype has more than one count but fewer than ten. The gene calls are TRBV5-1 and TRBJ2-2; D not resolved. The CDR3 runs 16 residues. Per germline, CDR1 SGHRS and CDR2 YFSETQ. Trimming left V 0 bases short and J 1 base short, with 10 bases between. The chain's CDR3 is CASSLGHNQNTGELFF. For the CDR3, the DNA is TGCGCCAGCAGCTTGGGTCATAACCAGAACACCGGGGAGCTGTTTTTT.

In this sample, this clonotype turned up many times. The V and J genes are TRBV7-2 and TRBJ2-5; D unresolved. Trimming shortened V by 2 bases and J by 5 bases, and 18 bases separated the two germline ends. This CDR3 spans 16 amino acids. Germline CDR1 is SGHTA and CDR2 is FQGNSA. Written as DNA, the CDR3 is TGTGCCAGCAGCTTAAGTTTCAGGCGGATTGGGGAGACCCAGTACTTC. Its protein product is CASSLSFRRIGETQYF.

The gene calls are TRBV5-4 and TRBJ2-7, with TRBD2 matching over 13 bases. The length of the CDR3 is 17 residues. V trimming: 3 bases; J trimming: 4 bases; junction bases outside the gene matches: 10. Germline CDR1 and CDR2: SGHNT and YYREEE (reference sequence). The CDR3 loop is CASSWGGRTSGSYEQYF. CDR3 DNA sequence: TGTGCCAGCAGCTGGGGCGGAAGGACTAGCGGGAGTTACGAGCAGTACTTC.

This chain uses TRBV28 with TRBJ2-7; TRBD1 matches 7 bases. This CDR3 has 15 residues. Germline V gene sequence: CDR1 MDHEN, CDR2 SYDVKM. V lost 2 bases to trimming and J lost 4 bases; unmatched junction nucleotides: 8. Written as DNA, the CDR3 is TGTGCCAGCAGTTTAATAACAGGGGAAATGTACGAGCAGTACTTC. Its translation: CASSLITGEMYEQYF.

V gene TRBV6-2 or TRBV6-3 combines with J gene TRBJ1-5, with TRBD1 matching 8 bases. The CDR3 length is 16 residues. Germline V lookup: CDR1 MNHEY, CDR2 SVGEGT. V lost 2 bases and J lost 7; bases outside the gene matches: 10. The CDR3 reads CASSYRTGGVVQPQHF. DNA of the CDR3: TGTGCCAGCAGTTACCGCACAGGGGGGGTCGTACAGCCCCAGCATTTT.

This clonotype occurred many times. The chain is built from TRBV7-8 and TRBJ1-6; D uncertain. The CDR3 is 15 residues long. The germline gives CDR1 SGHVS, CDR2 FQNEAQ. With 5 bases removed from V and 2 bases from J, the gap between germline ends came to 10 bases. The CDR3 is CASSVWMAYNSPLHF. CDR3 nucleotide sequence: TGTGCCAGCAGCGTATGGATGGCCTATAATTCACCCCTCCACTTT. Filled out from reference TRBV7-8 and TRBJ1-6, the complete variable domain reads GAGVSQSPRYKVAKRGQDVALRCDPISGHVSLFWYQQALGQGPEFLTYFQNEAQLDKSGLPSDRFFAERPEGSVSTLKIQRTQQEDSAVYLCASSVWMAYNSPLHFGNGTRLTVT.

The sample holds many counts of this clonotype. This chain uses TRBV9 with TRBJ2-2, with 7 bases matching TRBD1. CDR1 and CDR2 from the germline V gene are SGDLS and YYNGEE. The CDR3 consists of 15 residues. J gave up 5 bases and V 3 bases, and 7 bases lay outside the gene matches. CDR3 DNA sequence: TGTGCCAGCAGCGCACAAGACAGGGTGACCGGGGAGCTGTTTTTT. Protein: CASSAQDRVTGELFF.